This TCR beta chain was recovered during a study of T-cell memory formation after mild COVID-19. Study as a whole: Largely donor-specific TCR clusters were found. Whole-study results and caveats: A subset of responding clones appeared in pre-infection memory, suggesting cross-reactive memory joined.

This clonotype came up many times. Its antigen is undetermined. TCR alpha and TCR beta cDNA libraries carrying sample barcodes and UMIs were produced by 5'RACE using constant-segment primers. TCRdb re-derived calls from the 5' RACE reads in MiXCR, one entry per CDR3 protein. The repertoire holds some 270,000 distinct CDR3 sequences, with approximately 15% as singletons. This TCR was recovered from an adult woman who had mild COVID-19 (a few samples of this study predate the infection). Cell type and time point are not known. The material sequenced was PBMCs or a T cell subset sorted from them (not recorded which).

As DNA, the CDR3 is TGTGCCAGTGCCAGGGACCTAGTCACTGAAGCTTTCTTT. Translated, it gives CASARDLVTEAFF. This chain connects TRBV11-2 to TRBJ1-1; D is possibly TRBD1 (5 bases). The V gene lost 9 bases and the J gene lost 4 bases, with 15 bases spanning the gap. Germline V gives CDR1 SGHAT, CDR2 FQNNGV. This CDR3 is built from 13 residues. Full variable domain (rest looked up from reference TRBV11-2 and TRBJ1-1): EAGVAQSPRYKIIEKRQSVAFWCNPISGHATLYWYQQILGQGPKLLIQFQNNGVVDDSQLPKDRFSAERLKGVDSTLKIQPAKLEDSAVYLCASARDLVTEAFFGQGTRLTVV.